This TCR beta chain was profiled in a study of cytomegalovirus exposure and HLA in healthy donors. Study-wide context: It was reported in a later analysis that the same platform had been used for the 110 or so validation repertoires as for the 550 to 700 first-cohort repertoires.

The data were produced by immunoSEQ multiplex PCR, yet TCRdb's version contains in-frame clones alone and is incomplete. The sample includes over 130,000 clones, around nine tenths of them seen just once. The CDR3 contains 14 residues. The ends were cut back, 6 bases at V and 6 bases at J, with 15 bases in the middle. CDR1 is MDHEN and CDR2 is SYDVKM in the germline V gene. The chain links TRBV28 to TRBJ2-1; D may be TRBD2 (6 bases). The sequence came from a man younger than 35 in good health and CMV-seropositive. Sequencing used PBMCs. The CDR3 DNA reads TGTGCCAGCAGCGACGGGACTTACCTCAATGAGCAGTTCTTC. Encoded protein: CASSDGTYLNEQFF.